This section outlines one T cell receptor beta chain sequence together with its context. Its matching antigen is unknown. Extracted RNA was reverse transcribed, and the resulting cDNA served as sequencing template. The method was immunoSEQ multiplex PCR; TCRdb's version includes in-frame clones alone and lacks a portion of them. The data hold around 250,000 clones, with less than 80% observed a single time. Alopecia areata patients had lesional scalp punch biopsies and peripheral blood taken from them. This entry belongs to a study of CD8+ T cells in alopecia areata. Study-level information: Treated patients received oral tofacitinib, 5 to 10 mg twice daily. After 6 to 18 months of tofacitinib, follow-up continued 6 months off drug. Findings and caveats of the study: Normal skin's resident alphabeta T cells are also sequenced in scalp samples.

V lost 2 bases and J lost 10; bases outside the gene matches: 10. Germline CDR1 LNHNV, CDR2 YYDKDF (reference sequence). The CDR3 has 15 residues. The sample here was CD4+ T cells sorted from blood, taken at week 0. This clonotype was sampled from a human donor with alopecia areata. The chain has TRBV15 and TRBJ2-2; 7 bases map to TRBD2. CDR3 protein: CATSRPRGVATELFF. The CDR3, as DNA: TGTGCCACCAGCAGACCCCGGGGGGTAGCGACGGAGCTGTTTTTT.